This paragraph covers one TCR beta chain sequence. Germline V CDR1 and CDR2: MNHEY, SVGAGI. The CDR3 is 11 amino acids. V was pared by 7 bases and J by 7 bases, with 3 bases of the junction left unmatched. How the authors handled the data: Estimated nucleated cell counts came from reference gene primer amplification. The assay was immunoSEQ multiplex PCR, and TCRdb's table has in-frame clones only and misses some. That table is the source of V, J and clone size, and D and trimming were worked out from the DNA. The sample lists about 330,000 clones; more than 70% were seen once. The sample is drawn from a study of blood T cell repertoires in COVID-19. Across the study: Acute and convalescent COVID-19 samples came from the United States, Italy and Spain. PBMCs, B-cell-depleted T cells, or T cells were the source of the cDNA or gDNA that made up the material.

Sequencing was carried out using peripheral blood. This chain connects TRBV6-5 to TRBJ2-7; 8 bases line up with TRBD1. The receptor's source is a woman aged 45 to 65 with acute or convalescent COVID-19. The CDR3 bases are TGTGCCAGCACCTACAGGGGGGAGCAGTACTTC. It encodes CASTYRGEQYF.